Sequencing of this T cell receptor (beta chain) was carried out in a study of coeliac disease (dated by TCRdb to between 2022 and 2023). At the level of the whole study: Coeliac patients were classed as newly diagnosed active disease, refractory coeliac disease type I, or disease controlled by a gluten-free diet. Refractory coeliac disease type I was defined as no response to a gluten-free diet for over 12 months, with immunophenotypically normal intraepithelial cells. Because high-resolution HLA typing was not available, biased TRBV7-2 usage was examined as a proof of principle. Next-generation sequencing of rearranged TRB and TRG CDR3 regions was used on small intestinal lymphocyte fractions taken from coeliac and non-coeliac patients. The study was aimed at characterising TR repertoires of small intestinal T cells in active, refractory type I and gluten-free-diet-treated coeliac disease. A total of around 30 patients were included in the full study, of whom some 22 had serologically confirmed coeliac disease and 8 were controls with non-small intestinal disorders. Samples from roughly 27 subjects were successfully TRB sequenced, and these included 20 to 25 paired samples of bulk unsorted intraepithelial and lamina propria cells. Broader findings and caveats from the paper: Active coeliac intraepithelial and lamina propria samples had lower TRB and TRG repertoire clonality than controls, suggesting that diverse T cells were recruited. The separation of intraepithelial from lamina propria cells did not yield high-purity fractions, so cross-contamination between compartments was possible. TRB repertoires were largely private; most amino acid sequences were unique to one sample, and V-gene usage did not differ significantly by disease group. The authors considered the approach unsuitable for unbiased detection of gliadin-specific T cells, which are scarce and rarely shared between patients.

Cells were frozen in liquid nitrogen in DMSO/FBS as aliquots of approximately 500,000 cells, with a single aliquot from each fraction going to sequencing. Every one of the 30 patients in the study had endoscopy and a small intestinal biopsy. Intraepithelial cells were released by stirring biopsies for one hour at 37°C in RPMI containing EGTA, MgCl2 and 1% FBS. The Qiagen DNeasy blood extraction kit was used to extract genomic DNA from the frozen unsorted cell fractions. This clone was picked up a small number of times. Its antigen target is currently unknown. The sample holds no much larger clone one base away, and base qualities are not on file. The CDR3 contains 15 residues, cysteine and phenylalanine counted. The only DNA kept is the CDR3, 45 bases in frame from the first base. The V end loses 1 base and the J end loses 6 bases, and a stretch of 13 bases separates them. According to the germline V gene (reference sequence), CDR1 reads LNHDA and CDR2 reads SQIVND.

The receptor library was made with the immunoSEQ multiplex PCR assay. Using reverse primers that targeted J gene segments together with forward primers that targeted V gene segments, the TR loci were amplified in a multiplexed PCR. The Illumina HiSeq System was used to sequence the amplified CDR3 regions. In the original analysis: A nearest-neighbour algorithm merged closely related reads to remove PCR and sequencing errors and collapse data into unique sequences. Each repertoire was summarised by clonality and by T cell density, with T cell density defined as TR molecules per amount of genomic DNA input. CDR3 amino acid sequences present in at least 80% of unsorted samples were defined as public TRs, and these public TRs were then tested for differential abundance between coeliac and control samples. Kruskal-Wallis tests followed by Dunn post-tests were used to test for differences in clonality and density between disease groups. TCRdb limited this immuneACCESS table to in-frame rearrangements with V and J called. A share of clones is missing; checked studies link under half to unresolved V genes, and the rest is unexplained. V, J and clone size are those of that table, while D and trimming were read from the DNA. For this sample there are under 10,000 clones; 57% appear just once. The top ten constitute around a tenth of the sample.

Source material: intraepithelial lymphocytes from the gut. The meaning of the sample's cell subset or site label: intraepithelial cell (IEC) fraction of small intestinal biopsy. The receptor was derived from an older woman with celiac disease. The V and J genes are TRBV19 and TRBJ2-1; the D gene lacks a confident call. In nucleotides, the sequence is TGTGCCAGTAGTATAGTGGCTCTTCCTTCCAATGAGCAGTTCTTC. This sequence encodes CASSIVALPSNEQFF.